This T cell receptor beta chain was sequenced for a study of cytomegalovirus exposure and HLA in healthy donors. Study-level background: A later analysis reported the 100 to 150 validation repertoires used the same platform as the 550 to 800 first-cohort repertoires. Notes on the study in general: The CMV antigen specificity of a few CMV-associated chains was confirmed through in vitro analysis. Among TCR beta chains, those listed as cytomegalovirus-associated numbered fewer than 200. Rare sequences made up most TCRs, while some public TCRs were found in many donors.

This clone showed up just once. Its matching antigen is unknown. Here immunoSEQ multiplex PCR was the method, and the copy in TCRdb shows in-frame clones only, minus some. This sample has roughly 260,000 clones; around 90% occur once, and the top ten carry less than 0.4%. The CDR3 consists of 14 residues. Germline V gene data show CDR1 as MDHEN and CDR2 as SYDVKM. The V and J ends lost 6 bases and 4 bases respectively, with 15 bases between them. Sample: PBMCs. The clonotype was recovered from a woman between 18 and 30 years old in good health and CMV-seronegative. The gene calls are TRBV28 and TRBJ1-2; the D gene is possibly TRBD1 (5 bases). DNA for the CDR3: TGTGCCAGCAGCCTCAGGGAAGTAGGCTATGGCTACACCTTC. It is translated as CASSLREVGYGYTF.